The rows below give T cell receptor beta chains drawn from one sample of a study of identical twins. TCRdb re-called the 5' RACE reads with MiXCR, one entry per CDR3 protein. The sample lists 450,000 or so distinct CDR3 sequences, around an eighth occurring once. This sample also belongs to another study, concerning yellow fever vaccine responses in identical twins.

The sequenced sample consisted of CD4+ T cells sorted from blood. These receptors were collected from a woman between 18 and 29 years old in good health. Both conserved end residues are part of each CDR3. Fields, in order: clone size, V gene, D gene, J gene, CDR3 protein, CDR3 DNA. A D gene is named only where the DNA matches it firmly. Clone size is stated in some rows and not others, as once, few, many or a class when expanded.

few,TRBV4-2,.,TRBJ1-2,CASSPESGGYTF,TGTGCCAGCAGCCCTGAATCCGGTGGCTACACCTTC
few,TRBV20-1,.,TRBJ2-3,CSASDRQTDTQYF,TGCAGTGCTAGTGACCGACAGACAGATACGCAGTATTTT
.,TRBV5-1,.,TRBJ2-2,CASSFDHTGELFF,TGCGCCAGCAGCTTTGACCACACCGGGGAGCTGTTTTTT
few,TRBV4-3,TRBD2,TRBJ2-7,CASSLWTSIPYEQYF,TGCGCCAGCAGCCTTTGGACTAGTATACCCTACGAGCAGTACTTC
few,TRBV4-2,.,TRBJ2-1,CASSRPIRQGILNEQFF,TGTGCCAGCAGCCGGCCGATCCGCCAGGGGATTCTCAATGAGCAGTTCTTC
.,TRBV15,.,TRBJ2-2,CATSSPGHYTGELFF,TGTGCCACCAGCAGTCCGGGACACTACACCGGGGAGCTGTTTTTT
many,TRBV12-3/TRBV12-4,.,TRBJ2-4,CASSHRNIQYF,TGTGCCAGCAGTCATAGAAACATTCAGTACTTC
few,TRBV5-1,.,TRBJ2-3,CASSFQPTDTQYF,TGCGCCAGCAGCTTTCAGCCCACAGATACGCAGTATTTT
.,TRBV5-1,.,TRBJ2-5,CASSLTPQKRSQQETQYF,TGCGCCAGCTCTCTAACCCCCCAAAAGCGGAGCCAACAAGAGACCCAGTACTTC
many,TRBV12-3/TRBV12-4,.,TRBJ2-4,CASSLGTQAAKNIQYF,TGTGCCAGCAGTTTAGGGACTCAAGCGGCCAAAAACATTCAGTACTTC
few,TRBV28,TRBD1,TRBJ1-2,CASSLDRDGGYTF,TGTGCCAGCAGTCTAGACAGGGATGGGGGATACACCTTC
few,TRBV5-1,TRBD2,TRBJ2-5,CASSLAQTSGGAQETQYF,TGCGCCAGCAGCTTGGCACAGACTAGCGGGGGTGCCCAAGAGACCCAGTACTTC
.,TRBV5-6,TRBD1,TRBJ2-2,CASSDDRAYTGELFF,TGTGCCAGCAGCGACGACAGGGCCTACACCGGGGAGCTGTTTTTT
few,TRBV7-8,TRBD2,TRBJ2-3,CASSLALSGRDTDTQYF,TGTGCCAGCAGCTTAGCGCTGTCAGGGAGGGACACAGATACGCAGTATTTT
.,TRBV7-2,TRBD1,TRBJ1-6,CASSLGTGVHSPLHF,TGTGCCAGCAGCTTAGGGACAGGGGTACATTCACCCCTCCACTTT
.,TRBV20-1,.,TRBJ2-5,CSAILNVELTQETQYF,TGCAGTGCTATTCTAAACGTGGAACTTACCCAAGAGACCCAGTACTTC
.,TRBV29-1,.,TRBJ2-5,CSEDQGSETQYF,TGCAGCGAAGACCAGGGATCCGAGACCCAGTACTTC
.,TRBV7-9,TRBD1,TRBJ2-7,CASSPGQGAFEQYF,TGTGCCAGCAGCCCCGGACAGGGGGCGTTCGAGCAGTACTTC
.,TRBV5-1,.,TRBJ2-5,CASSQDGQRTQYF,TGCGCCAGCAGCCAGGACGGCCAACGGACCCAGTACTTC
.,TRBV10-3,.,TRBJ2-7,CAISGAGDYEQYF,TGTGCCATCAGTGGAGCAGGGGACTACGAGCAGTACTTC
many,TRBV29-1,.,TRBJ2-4,CSGDSGLIGQNIQYF,TGCAGCGGTGATTCAGGGCTTATTGGACAAAACATTCAGTACTTC
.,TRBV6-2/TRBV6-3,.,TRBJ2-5,CASSPPRSQETQYF,TGTGCCAGCAGCCCCCCGAGATCCCAAGAGACCCAGTACTTC
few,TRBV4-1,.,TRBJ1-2,CASSPSYAGTEYGYTF,TGCGCCAGCAGCCCATCCTACGCCGGGACTGAGTATGGCTACACCTTC
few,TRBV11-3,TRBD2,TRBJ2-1,CASSLVLAGGPGEQFF,TGTGCCAGCAGCTTAGTCCTAGCGGGAGGGCCGGGTGAGCAGTTCTTC
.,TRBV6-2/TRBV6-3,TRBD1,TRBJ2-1,CARTTGGLGEQFF,TGTGCCAGGACGACAGGGGGCTTGGGTGAGCAGTTCTTC
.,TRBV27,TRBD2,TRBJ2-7,CASSKLAGGEGEQYF,TGTGCCAGCAGCAAACTAGCGGGAGGGGAGGGAGAGCAGTACTTC
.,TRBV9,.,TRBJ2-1,CASSGQGLSYNEQFF,TGTGCCAGCAGCGGGCAGGGCCTGTCCTACAATGAGCAGTTCTTC
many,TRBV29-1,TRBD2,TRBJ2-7,CSVGRLAQEQYF,TGCAGCGTTGGTCGACTAGCTCAGGAGCAGTACTTC
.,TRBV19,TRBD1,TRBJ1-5,CASSYRGPSNQPQHF,TGTGCCAGTAGTTACAGGGGCCCTAGCAATCAGCCCCAGCATTTT
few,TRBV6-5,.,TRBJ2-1,CASSLVQGASGSSYNEQFF,TGTGCCAGCAGTTTAGTACAGGGGGCAAGCGGGAGCTCCTACAATGAGCAGTTCTTC
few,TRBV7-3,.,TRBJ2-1,CASSERSGTAYNEQFF,TGTGCCAGCAGCGAAAGATCCGGGACTGCTTACAATGAGCAGTTCTTC
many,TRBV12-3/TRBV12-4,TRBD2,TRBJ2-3,CASSLRLAGVNGTQYF,TGTGCCAGCAGTTTAAGGCTAGCGGGGGTTAACGGTACGCAGTATTTT
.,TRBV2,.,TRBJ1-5,CASSEAISNQPQHF,TGTGCCAGCAGTGAGGCCATTAGCAATCAGCCCCAGCATTTT
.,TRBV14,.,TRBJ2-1,CASTNKMGSYNEQFF,TGTGCCAGCACCAACAAGATGGGCTCCTACAATGAGCAGTTCTTC
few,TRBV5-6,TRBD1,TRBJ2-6,CASSLQGRSGANVLTF,TGTGCCAGCAGCTTACAGGGGCGGTCTGGGGCCAACGTCCTGACTTTC
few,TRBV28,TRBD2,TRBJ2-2,CASRNSGRGSGELFF,TGTGCCAGCAGAAATAGCGGGAGAGGGAGCGGGGAGCTGTTTTTT
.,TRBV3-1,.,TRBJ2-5,CAISRRTVSRPEGTQYF,TGTGCCATCAGCCGACGAACGGTATCCCGGCCGGAGGGGACCCAGTACTTC
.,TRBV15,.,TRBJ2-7,CATSRDPRGGREQYF,TGTGCCACCAGCAGAGATCCCAGAGGGGGGCGCGAGCAGTACTTC
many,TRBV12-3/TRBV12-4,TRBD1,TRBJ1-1,CASSEQGGSTEAFF,TGTGCCAGCAGTGAACAGGGGGGTAGCACTGAAGCTTTCTTT
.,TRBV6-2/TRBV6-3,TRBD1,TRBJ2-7,CASSYSKGQGNNEQYF,TGTGCCAGCAGTTACTCGAAAGGACAGGGGAACAACGAGCAGTACTTC
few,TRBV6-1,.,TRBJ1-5,CASSDKGMGSNQPQHF,TGTGCCAGCAGTGATAAGGGGATGGGTAGCAATCAGCCCCAGCATTTT
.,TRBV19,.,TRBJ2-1,CASILSTTRSYNEQFF,TGTGCCAGTATTTTATCGACTACCAGATCCTACAATGAGCAGTTCTTC
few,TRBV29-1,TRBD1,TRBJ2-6,CSVGSGTGFSGANVLTF,TGCAGCGTCGGTTCAGGGACAGGGTTCTCTGGGGCCAACGTCCTGACTTTC
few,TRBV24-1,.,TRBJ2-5,CATSDFQHAGETQYF,TGTGCCACCAGTGATTTCCAACACGCAGGGGAGACCCAGTACTTC
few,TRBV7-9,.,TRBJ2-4,CASSLVPGNIQYF,TGTGCCAGCAGCTTAGTACCGGGAAACATTCAGTACTTC
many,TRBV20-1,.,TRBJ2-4,CSAASRGRDIQYF,TGCAGTGCCGCAAGCCGGGGGAGAGACATTCAGTACTTC
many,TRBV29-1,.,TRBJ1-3,CSVLGGSGNTIYF,TGCAGCGTTTTGGGAGGGTCCGGAAACACCATATATTTT
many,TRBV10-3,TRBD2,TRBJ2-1,CAISGTSGGSWNEQFF,TGTGCCATCAGTGGTACTAGCGGGGGTTCCTGGAATGAGCAGTTCTTC